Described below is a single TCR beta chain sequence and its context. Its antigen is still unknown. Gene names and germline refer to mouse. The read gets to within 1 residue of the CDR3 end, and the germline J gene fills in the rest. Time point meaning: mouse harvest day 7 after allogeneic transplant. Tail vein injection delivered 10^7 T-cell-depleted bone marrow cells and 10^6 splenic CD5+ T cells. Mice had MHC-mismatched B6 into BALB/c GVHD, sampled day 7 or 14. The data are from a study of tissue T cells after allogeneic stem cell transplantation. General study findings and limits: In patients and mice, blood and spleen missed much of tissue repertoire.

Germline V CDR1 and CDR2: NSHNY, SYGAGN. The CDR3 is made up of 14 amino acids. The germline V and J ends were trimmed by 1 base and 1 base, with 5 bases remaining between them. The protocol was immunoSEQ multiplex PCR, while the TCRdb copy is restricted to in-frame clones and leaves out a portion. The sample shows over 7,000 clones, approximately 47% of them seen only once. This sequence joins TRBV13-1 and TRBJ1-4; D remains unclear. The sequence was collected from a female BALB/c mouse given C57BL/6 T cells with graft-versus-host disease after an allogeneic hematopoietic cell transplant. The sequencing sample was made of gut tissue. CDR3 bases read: TGTGCCAGCAGTGATTCGTCTTCCAACGAAAGATTATTT. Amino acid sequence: CASSDSSSNERLF. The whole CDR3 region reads CASSDSSSNERLFF.